This T cell receptor beta chain was retrieved from a study of patients and donors after allogeneic stem cell transplantation. TCRdb reanalysed the RT-PCR reads using MiXCR and keeps one entry per CDR3 protein. The data contain roughly 940,000 distinct CDR3 sequences, roughly 18% of them singletons. Germline-derived CDR1 and CDR2 are LGHNA and YNFKEQ. The V and J ends lost 0 bases and 7 bases, in that order; junction bases with no gene match: 9. The CDR3 consists of 16 residues. The chain has TRBV4-2 and TRBJ1-5, with TRBD1 identical over 7 bases. The sequencing input was blood, either unsorted or a sorted T cell fraction (not recorded which). The receptor was derived from a human donor who was either an allogeneic HSCT recipient or a stem cell or donor lymphocyte infusion donor (not recorded which). It is not recorded whose cells these are; they may come from a transplant donor. Here the CDR3 DNA reads TGTGCCAGCAGCCAAGAGCCGACAGGGTATGGCCAGCCCCAGCATTTT. It codes for CASSQEPTGYGQPQHF.